This TCR beta chain was obtained from a study of T-cell memory formation after mild COVID-19. In regard to this clonotype: The antigen is undetermined.

This CDR3 has 14 amino acids. V was trimmed by 4 bases and J by 1 base, leaving 11 bases between them. CDR1 is SGHDT, CDR2 YYEEEE, per germline. One entry per CDR3 protein, called by TCRdb with MiXCR from the 5' RACE reads. The profile shows roughly 620,000 distinct CDR3 sequences, about a sixth of them singletons. Study-wide points: Whether second-wave clones peaking at day 37 were SARS-CoV-2 specific went unconfirmed. Contracting CD4+ clones were located mainly in CM and EM, and CD8+ clones in EMRA.

The chain couples TRBV5-6 to TRBJ1-1; TRBD1 might be the D (6 bases). The sequence derives from an adult woman who had mild COVID-19 (a few samples of this study predate the infection). Cell type and time point are not known. The sample taken for sequencing was PBMCs or a T cell subset sorted from them (not recorded which). CDR3 amino acids: CASSTGHSNTEAFF. CDR3 bases: TGTGCCAGCAGCACGGGACACTCGAACACTGAAGCTTTCTTT.